A selection of T cell receptor beta chains follows, all from one sample in a study of post-analysis software for immune sequencing data. TCRdb passed the PCR reads through MiXCR, listing each CDR3 protein once. Of approximately 460,000 distinct CDR3 sequences listed, under 55% were seen once; the top ten hold 9.5% to 13%. The sequencing input was blood. These receptors all come from a girl aged 10-17 years with multiple sclerosis. The conserved cysteine and the conserved F or W are not part of the CDR3 here. A D gene is named only where the DNA matches it firmly.

TRBV20-1,-,TRBJ2-7,12,SARKTRWAYEQY
TRBV7-9,-,TRBJ2-1,13,ASSLERTVKHEQF
TRBV12-3/TRBV12-4,-,TRBJ1-1,13,ASSLGEARNTEAF
TRBV27,TRBD2,TRBJ2-1,16,ASSSHWTSGKLTNEQF
TRBV20-1,-,TRBJ1-1,9,SAISGREAF
TRBV14,-,TRBJ2-1,15,ASSQDVGDFWGREQF
TRBV7-3,TRBD2,TRBJ2-1,14,ASSLISGDACNKQF
TRBV20-1,-,TRBJ2-7,9,SASRDYEQY
TRBV4-1,-,TRBJ2-1,15,ASSQDKGGTTYNEQF
TRBV20-1,-,TRBJ2-4,14,SARDRWNLAKNIQY
TRBV10-3,TRBD2,TRBJ2-7,13,AISGGGQSPYEQY
TRBV12-3/TRBV12-4,-,TRBJ2-1,14,ASSLRFGGQYNEQF
TRBV13,TRBD2,TRBJ2-1,14,ASRSTSGRDYNEQF
TRBV5-1,TRBD2,TRBJ2-7,15,ASSLGRGGRASYEQY
TRBV7-2,TRBD1,TRBJ2-7,11,ASRGQGEAWQY
TRBV20-1,-,TRBJ2-3,13,SARDPGGSADTQY
TRBV7-2,TRBD2,TRBJ2-1,18,ASSSPGSGSGQGTYNEQF
TRBV10-3,-,-,11,AITGATGYEQY
TRBV4-1,-,TRBJ2-3,14,ASSPQRRNPTDTQY
TRBV20-1,-,TRBJ2-3,11,NASSGAVDTQY
TRBV28,-,TRBJ2-1,12,ASSLVREVSEQF
TRBV2,-,TRBJ1-2,14,ASSLELAEANYGYT
TRBV28,-,TRBJ2-3,13,ASSLSRVAADTQY